This T cell receptor beta chain was documented in a study of a mutant IDH1 vaccine in newly diagnosed glioma (dated by TCRdb to the early 2020s). Background for the entire study: Patients were given eight vaccinations, in weeks 1, 3, 5, 7, 11, 15, 19 and 23, which matched visits V03 through V10. Vaccination was initiated 4-6 weeks after radiotherapy alone, or concurrently with temozolomide cycles in the chemotherapy-containing groups. Of the approximately 35 treated patients, approximately 62% were male and roughly 38% were female, and a mean age of 40.4 years was recorded. Longitudinal TCRB deep sequencing was performed for 20 to 30 treated patients wherever samples were available for exploratory analyses. Before enrollment, patients had received standard therapy of radiotherapy alone, temozolomide alone, or radiochemotherapy with temozolomide; most received the combination. Peripheral blood was collected at six visits: V03 (baseline), V05, V07, V10, V12 and V13.

This clone was recorded only once. Which antigen it targets is not known. No per-base quality is available; no much larger clone lies one base away. Library generation was performed with the immunoSEQ multiplex PCR assay. Rearranged TCR beta chain sequences were amplified using the hsTCRB Kit according to the manufacturer's protocol. TCRB libraries were sequenced on an Illumina MiSeq. As for how the authors treated the data: The proprietary platform of the kit vendor was used for demultiplexing, trimming and gene mapping. Sourced from immuneACCESS, this table was stored by TCRdb with only in-frame sequences that have V and J called. A share of the clones is absent; for the studies checked, an unresolved V gene accounts for under half, and the remainder has no known explanation. The V and J calls and clone size come from that table; D and trimming were worked out from the DNA. This sample holds fewer than 150,000 clones; 75% to 90% were observed only once. The leading ten clones occupy around 0.61% of the sample.

In light of the paper, this sample's time point label describes: week 11, during vaccination. Every vaccine dose consisted of 300 ug of a 20-mer mutant IDH1 peptide in Montanide, administered subcutaneously together with topical imiquimod. Newly diagnosed WHO grade 3 or 4 IDH1-mutant astrocytomas showing loss of nuclear ATRX were present in the donors. The samples were drawn from NOA16, a multicentre, single-arm, open-label phase I trial in Germany that tested a mutant IDH1 peptide vaccine in humans for the first time. Genomic DNA for TCRB sequencing was extracted from EDTA blood using the DNeasy Blood and Tissue Kit. General study outcomes and caveats: According to the authors, sample limitations meant that analyses of patient blood samples could not be reproduced. Selection of PBMC samples for TCRB deep sequencing was based on availability. No apparent relationship was observed between pseudoprogression and alterations in the top peripheral T cell clonotypes detected by TCRB sequencing. Across multiple MHC alleles, vaccine-induced immune responses were seen in around 93% of patients.

The junction shows trimming of 6 bases on V and 8 bases on J, and the gene matches do not reach 6 bases of it. Per the germline V gene (reference sequence), LNHDA is the CDR1 and SQIVND is the CDR2. The CDR3 runs 14 residues from the cysteine to the phenylalanine. Solely the CDR3 DNA is kept, with 42 bases framed from the first base. The specimen was PBMCs, collected from a glioma patient whose treatment included an IDH1 peptide vaccine. The chain links TRBV19 with TRBJ2-1, and 11 junction bases match TRBD2. The clonotype originates from a woman aged 45-65 years with glioma. CDR3 sequence: CASSTSGRGYEQFF. The sequenced DNA: TGTGCCAGTAGCACTAGCGGGAGAGGCTATGAGCAGTTCTTC.